These T cell receptor beta chains were read from a single sample in a study of blood T cell repertoires in COVID-19. Generated by immunoSEQ multiplex PCR, the TCRdb table keeps only in-frame clones and is missing some. The sample lists approximately 300,000 clones; 75% to 95% were seen once. Specimen: peripheral blood. The receptors here all came from a woman in her 30s with COVID-19, enrolled during active disease. Both conserved end residues are part of each CDR3. The order of the fields is clone size, V gene, D gene, J gene, CDR3 protein, CDR3 DNA. D genes are given only for firm matches. The size entry is marked missing in some rows and otherwise reads once, few, many or a size class.

>few|TRBV28|TRBD1|TRBJ2-2
CASSLYKWEQGVSGELFF
TGTGCCAGCAGTTTATACAAGTGGGAACAGGGGGTCTCCGGGGAGCTGTTTTTT
>NA|TRBV15|NA|TRBJ2-5
CATSRVGQGTQYF
TGTGCCACCAGCAGAGTTGGGCAGGGGACCCAGTACTTC
>NA|TRBV2|TRBD1|TRBJ1-1
CASSTGQGVGAFF
TGTGCCAGCAGTACCGGACAGGGCGTCGGAGCTTTCTTT
>NA|TRBV4-3|NA|TRBJ1-1
CASSQDSQGPKAFF
TGCGCCAGCAGCCAAGATTCCCAGGGCCCTAAAGCTTTCTTT
>NA|TRBV9|NA|TRBJ1-1
CASSAQYTEAFF
TGTGCCAGCAGCGCCCAGTACACTGAAGCTTTCTTT
>NA|TRBV5-1|TRBD1|TRBJ1-2
CASSRDRGYGYTF
TGCGCCAGCAGCCGGGACAGGGGGTATGGCTACACCTTC
>NA|TRBV5-8|NA|TRBJ2-3
CASRAWGAASTDTQYF
TGTGCCAGCAGGGCGTGGGGAGCGGCGTCGACAGATACGCAGTATTTT
>NA|TRBV5-1|NA|TRBJ2-5
CASSLLRGSMKTQYF
TGCGCCAGCAGCTTGCTGCGGGGTAGCATGAAGACCCAGTACTTC
>NA|TRBV28|NA|TRBJ1-1
CASSFRGSGTEAFF
TGTGCCAGCAGTTTTAGGGGTTCGGGCACTGAAGCTTTCTTT
>NA|TRBV6-5|TRBD1|TRBJ1-3
CASNTGGSGNTIYF
TGTGCCAGCAATACAGGGGGCTCTGGAAACACCATATATTTT
>few|TRBV2|TRBD1|TRBJ1-5
CASSETGNQPQHF
TGTGCCAGCAGTGAGACAGGGAATCAGCCCCAGCATTTT
>NA|TRBV19|NA|TRBJ1-2
CASHSQPYDGYTF
TGTGCCAGTCACAGTCAACCCTATGATGGCTACACCTTC
>NA|TRBV7-9|NA|TRBJ2-3
CASSSGTDTQYF
TGTGCCAGCAGCTCGGGCACAGATACGCAGTATTTT
>once|TRBV4-2|TRBD2|TRBJ2-1
CASSQEGLAGNSYNEQFF
TGTGCCAGCAGCCAAGAGGGTCTAGCGGGAAACTCCTACAATGAGCAGTTCTTC
>NA|TRBV5-1|TRBD2|TRBJ2-5
CASNVAGGQETQYF
TGCGCCAGCAATGTGGCGGGAGGGCAAGAGACCCAGTACTTC
>NA|TRBV7-3|TRBD1|TRBJ2-7
CASSLWAGGSYEQYF
TGTGCCAGCAGCTTATGGGCAGGGGGCTCCTACGAGCAGTACTTC
>NA|TRBV5-8|TRBD1|TRBJ1-6
CASSLAQGANSPLHF
TGTGCCAGCAGCTTGGCCCAGGGGGCTAATTCACCCCTCCACTTT
>NA|TRBV19|NA|TRBJ2-6
CASRGLGANVLTF
TGTGCCAGTAGGGGGCTAGGGGCCAACGTCCTGACTTTC
>once|TRBV27|NA|TRBJ2-3
CASSPSREGTQYF
TGTGCCAGCAGTCCCTCTCGAGAGGGAACGCAGTATTTT
>NA|TRBV28|NA|TRBJ2-1
CASSLSTGNEQFF
TGTGCCAGCAGTTTATCAACAGGCAATGAGCAGTTCTTC
>NA|TRBV7-9|TRBD1|TRBJ1-5
CASSLGTVNQPQHF
TGTGCCAGCAGCTTGGGGACAGTGAATCAGCCCCAGCATTTT
>NA|TRBV28|NA|TRBJ2-7
CASSPLPWTAHTYEQYF
TGTGCCAGCAGCCCTTTGCCGTGGACAGCGCATACCTACGAGCAGTACTTC
>once|TRBV18|NA|TRBJ2-5
CASSPQEEETQYF
TGTGCCAGCTCACCTCAGGAGGAAGAGACCCAGTACTTC
>NA|TRBV18|TRBD1|TRBJ2-1
CASSPPAGGQPNEQFF
TGTGCCAGCTCACCACCGGCAGGGGGACAGCCCAATGAGCAGTTCTTC
>NA|TRBV29-1|NA|TRBJ1-4
CSARTADNEKLFF
TGCAGCGCCCGGACAGCAGATAATGAAAAACTGTTTTTT
>NA|TRBV6-5|TRBD1|TRBJ2-7
CASSRRDRGAPEQYF
TGTGCCAGCAGTCGCCGGGACAGGGGGGCCCCTGAGCAGTACTTC
>NA|TRBV18|TRBD2|TRBJ2-5
CASSPGEGLRAQYF
TGTGCCAGCTCACCAGGGGAGGGACTGAGGGCCCAGTACTTC
>NA|TRBV5-4|TRBD2|TRBJ2-7
CASSLGGLAGEPYF
TGTGCCAGCAGCTTGGGGGGACTAGCGGGAGAACCGTACTTC
>NA|TRBV9|TRBD1|TRBJ1-2
CASSRQTGGHGYTF
TGTGCCAGCAGCCGCCAGACAGGGGGCCATGGCTACACCTTC
>NA|TRBV2|TRBD1|TRBJ2-5
CASRQGQETQYF
TGTGCCAGCAGACAGGGGCAAGAGACCCAGTACTTC
>NA|TRBV19|TRBD2|TRBJ2-3
CASSIGRELTDTQYF
TGTGCCAGTAGTATCGGGCGGGAGTTAACAGATACGCAGTATTTT